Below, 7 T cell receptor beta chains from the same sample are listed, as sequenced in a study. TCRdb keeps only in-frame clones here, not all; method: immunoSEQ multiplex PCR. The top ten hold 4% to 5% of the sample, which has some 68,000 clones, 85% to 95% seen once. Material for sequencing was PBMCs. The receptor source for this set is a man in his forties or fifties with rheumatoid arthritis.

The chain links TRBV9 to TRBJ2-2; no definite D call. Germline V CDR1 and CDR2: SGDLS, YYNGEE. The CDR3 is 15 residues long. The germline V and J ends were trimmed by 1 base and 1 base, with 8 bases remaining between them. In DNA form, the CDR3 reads TGTGCCAGCAGCGTATATACAGAGAACACCGGGGAGCTGTTTTTT. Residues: CASSVYTENTGELFF.

CDR3 coding DNA: TGTGCCAGCAGCACGACAGAAAATTCACCCCTCCACTTT. Protein product: CASSTTENSPLHF. The J gene is TRBJ1-6, the V gene TRBV12-3 or TRBV12-4, with a possible D match to TRBD1 (5 bases). CDR3 length: 13 residues. The V end was cut by 6 bases, the J end by 7 bases, with 10 bases between.

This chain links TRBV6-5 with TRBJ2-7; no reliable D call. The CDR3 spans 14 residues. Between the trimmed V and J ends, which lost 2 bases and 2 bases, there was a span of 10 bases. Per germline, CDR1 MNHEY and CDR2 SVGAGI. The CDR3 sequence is CASSYRPIAYEQYF. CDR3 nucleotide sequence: TGTGCCAGCAGTTACAGGCCCATAGCCTACGAGCAGTACTTC.

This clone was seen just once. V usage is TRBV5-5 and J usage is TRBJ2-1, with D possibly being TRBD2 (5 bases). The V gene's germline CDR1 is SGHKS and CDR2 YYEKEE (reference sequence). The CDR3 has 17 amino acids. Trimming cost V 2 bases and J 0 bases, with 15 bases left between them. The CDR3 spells CASSFRELATSYNEQFF. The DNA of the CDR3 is TGTGCCAGCAGCTTTAGGGAGTTGGCCACCTCCTACAATGAGCAGTTCTTC.

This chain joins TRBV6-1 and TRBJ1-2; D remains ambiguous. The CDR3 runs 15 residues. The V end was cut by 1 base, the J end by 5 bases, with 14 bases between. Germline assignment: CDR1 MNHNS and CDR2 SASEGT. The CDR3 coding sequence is TGTGCCAGCAGTGAAGTCAAAGGGATGAATTATGGCTACACCTTC. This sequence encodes CASSEVKGMNYGYTF.

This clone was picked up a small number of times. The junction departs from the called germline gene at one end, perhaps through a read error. Here the CDR3 DNA reads TGTGCCAGCAGCTTTCTAGCGGGGGGGCGAGTGTTGCATTTT. This codes for CASSFLAGGRVLHF. The rearrangement joins TRBV5-4 to TRBJ2-3, with 12 bases aligning to TRBD2. Looked up from germline, CDR1 is SGHNT and CDR2 is YYREEE (reference sequence). CDR3 length: 14 residues.

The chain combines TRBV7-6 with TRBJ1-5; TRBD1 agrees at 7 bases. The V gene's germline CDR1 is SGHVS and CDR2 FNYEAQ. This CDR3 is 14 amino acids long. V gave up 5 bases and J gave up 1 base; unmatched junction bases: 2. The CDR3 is CASSQGESNQPQHF. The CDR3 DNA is TGTGCCAGCAGCCAGGGGGAGAGCAATCAGCCCCAGCATTTT. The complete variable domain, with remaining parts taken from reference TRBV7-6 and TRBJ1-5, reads GAGVSQSPRYKVTKRGQDVALRCDPISGHVSLYWYRQALGQGPEFLTYFNYEAQQDKSGLPNDRFSAERPEGSISTLTIQRTEQRDSAMYRCASSQGESNQPQHFGDGTRLSIL.